This entry features one T cell receptor (beta chain) sequence. Antigen unknown. This sample is drawn from a study of Ad26.COV2.S vaccination and SARS-CoV-2 variants. Study-level background: The authors gave Ad26.COV2.S intramuscularly, either once or twice 56 days apart.

TCRdb keeps only in-frame clones here, not all; method: immunoSEQ multiplex PCR. The data contain about 350,000 clones, approximately 86% of them singletons. Study-wide results and caveats: Considerable breadth of spike-specific CD8+ and CD4+ T cell responses has reportedly been documented following vaccination.

This sample's treatment: over 15 received Ad26.COV2.S at low or high dose, single or two shots; roughly 5 received placebo; per-sample allocation not given. The investigators took samples on day 63 after the first vaccine or placebo injection. The specimen was peripheral blood, collected in a trial of Ad26.COV2.S vaccine versus placebo. This sequence originates from a person aged 18-65 years who received the Ad26.COV2.S COVID-19 vaccine or a placebo.

The chain's CDR3 is CASSLLAGPYNEQFF. The CDR3 DNA reads as TGTGCCAGCAGCTTATTAGCGGGACCCTACAATGAGCAGTTCTTC. The chain combines TRBV7-3 with TRBJ2-1, with 8 nucleotides matching TRBD2. The CDR3 runs to 15 residues. Germline loops: CDR1 SGHTA, CDR2 FQGTGA. Trimming removed 2 bases from V and 2 bases from J; junction bases left unmatched: 2. Full variable domain (rest looked up from reference TRBV7-3 and TRBJ2-1): GAGVSQTPSNKVTEKGKYVELRCDPISGHTALYWYRQSLGQGPEFLIYFQGTGAADDSGLPNDRFFAVRPEGSVSTLKIQRTERGDSAVYLCASSLLAGPYNEQFFGPGTRLTVL.